This note documents a single T cell receptor beta chain sequence. This clone occurred a few times. Its binding antigen is unknown. There are no base qualities to consult, and no much larger clone falls within one base. Sample time point, as interpreted from the label and publication: about 28 days (+/-7) after the second vaccine dose. AZD1222 recipients whose second dose came at about 4 weeks and those whose second dose came at about 12 weeks were combined into one group, since spike-specific TCR depth and breadth did not differ between the two schedules. Samples from vaccinated people were obtained from the UK trials COV001 and COV002, which included a single-blind randomized controlled phase 2/3 trial of AZD1222 (ChAdOx1 nCoV-19) in healthy adults. Trial participant PBMC samples were collected at day 0 and day 28 after the second dose for TCRbeta chain sequencing. The data were obtained in a study of T cell responses to AZD1222 COVID-19 vaccine (dated by TCRdb to 2020 to 2022). Background on the whole study: A total of around 240 trial participants underwent TCR sequencing, of whom roughly 210 had received two doses of AZD1222 and roughly 26 had received two doses of the MenACWY control vaccine. Trial participants were enrolled by age into 18-55, 56-69 and 70-plus year subgroups, with around 150, 28 and 57 TCR-sequenced participants respectively. The study at large found these results: Epitopes outside the regions mutated in the B.1.351 and B.1.1.7 variants were reportedly recognized by nearly half of the unique spike-specific TCRs. After two AZD1222 doses, both the breadth and the depth of spike-specific TCRs were significantly higher than at day 0 and than in MenACWY recipients. CD4 TCRs associated with the vaccine covered the entire spike protein, and the dominant responses were in regions 160-218 and 743-854. Participants were mostly white British and included more females than males, and it was suggested by the authors that clonal diversity may have been underestimated. Because no day 14 peak-response samples were available, the repertoires could be characterized only after the peak T cell response. In the small 56-69-year group, the increase in depth fell short of significance, most likely because of low power. Conclusions about previously exposed vaccinees are limited because only a handful of AZD1222 recipients were SARS-CoV-2 seropositive at baseline.

The CDR3 regions of human TCRbeta chains were subjected to immunosequencing. The published analysis was carried out like this. Repertoire TCRs were checked for matches against a reference library of SARS-CoV-2-specific TCRs that had been generated using the MIRA antigen-specificity platform. Breadth was defined as the fraction of unique TCRs that were SARS-CoV-2-associated. Depth was defined as the fraction of total T cells that were SARS-CoV-2-associated. Using the MIRA data, each spike-specific TCR was mapped to the spike region that the TCR reacts to and placed in a CD4 or CD8 class. Log10-transformed breadth and depth values were compared by one-way ANOVA with Sidak's multiple comparisons tests. Not all clones reach the TCRdb copy of this immuneACCESS table, which keeps in-frame sequences only. Checked studies attribute under half of the gap to unresolved V genes and leave the rest unexplained. D and trimming come from the DNA, and the V and J calls and clone size come from that table. Counted in this sample were approximately 100,000 clones; more than 75% of them appeared once. Together, the top ten hold roughly 10% of the sample.

Deletion took 3 bases off V and 2 bases off J, with a span of 12 bases between the germline ends. Measured from the cysteine to the phenylalanine, the CDR3 is 16 residues long. Just CDR3 DNA is preserved here, 48 bases in frame from base 1. The germline V gene (reference sequence) supplies CDR1 SGHKS and CDR2 YYEKEE. The sequence derives from an adult who received the AZD1222 COVID-19 vaccine. The sequence joins TRBV5-5 to TRBJ1-6; the D gene is unclear. The sample in question was peripheral blood, obtained 28 days after the second AZD1222 dose. The DNA sequence is TGTGCCAGCAGCTATACAGAGCCTACCTATAATTCACCCCTCCACTTT. This sequence encodes CASSYTEPTYNSPLHF.